This T cell receptor (beta chain) appears in the sequencing data of a study of regulatory T cells in long-lasting Graves disease. Study-wide results and caveats: The study examined only peripheral blood, not thyroid tissue. Persistent disease preferred TRBV28, TRBJ1-2 and TRBJ2-5; new disease, TRBV20-1 and TRBJ2-1.

Time point reported: persistent/refractory GD, antithyroid drugs over 5 years with positive TRAb. After RNA was extracted from PBMCs, the TCR library was made from it. Germline CDR1 SNHLY, CDR2 FYNNEI. The CDR3 consists of 14 residues. V was clipped by 6 bases and J by 6 bases; unmatched bases: 4. With iRepertoire HTBI primers and Arm-PCR of CDR3 regions, TCR beta libraries were built. TCRdb analysed the multiplex PCR reads with MiXCR anew, one entry per CDR3 protein. The table has over 650,000 distinct CDR3 sequences, around 32% seen once. This clonotype came up many times. Antigen specificity is unknown.

This TCR derives from a female donor with Graves disease. The material was peripheral blood mononuclear cells (PBMCs), obtained when the disease was refractory, from a patient treated with antithyroid drugs. The rearrangement uses TRBV2 and TRBJ1-5, with TRBD1 matching 11 bases. The CDR3 is CASRGQGASQPQHF. CDR3 sequence (DNA): TGTGCCAGCAGAGGACAGGGGGCTAGTCAGCCCCAGCATTTT. Combining the CDR3 with reference TRBV2 and TRBJ1-5 gives the whole variable domain EPEVTQTPSHQVTQMGQEVILRCVPISNHLYFYWYRQILGQKVEFLVSFYNNEISEKSEIFDDQFSVERPDGSNFTLKIRSTKLEDSAMYFCASRGQGASQPQHFGDGTRLSIL.